The clone carrying this T cell receptor beta chain was seen a single time. The CD4+ fraction was divided into a CD45RA+ naive subset and a CD45RA-negative memory subset. This specimen belongs to a study of shared clonotypes between healthy human individuals. Genomic DNA of every subset was divided equally among multiple immunoSEQ plates. Sequencing was performed with immunoSEQ multiplex PCR; in TCRdb, only in-frame clones are kept and a portion is missing. The data hold more than 1,200,000 clones, with 98% to 99% observed a single time. Germline V gives CDR1 LNHDA, CDR2 SQIVND (reference sequence). The CDR3 length is 16 residues. V lost 3 bases, J lost 1 base, and 6 bases stayed unmatched.

The chain uses TRBV19 and TRBJ2-7; 10 bases agree with TRBD2. This TCR was sampled from a man aged 30 to 39 in good health. The specimen sequenced was naive CD4+ T cells sorted from blood. Subset defined: CD45RA+ positively selected. CDR3 sequence: CASSMGRLAGSYEQYF. The DNA for the CDR3 is TGTGCCAGTAGTATGGGCCGACTAGCGGGTTCCTACGAGCAGTACTTC.